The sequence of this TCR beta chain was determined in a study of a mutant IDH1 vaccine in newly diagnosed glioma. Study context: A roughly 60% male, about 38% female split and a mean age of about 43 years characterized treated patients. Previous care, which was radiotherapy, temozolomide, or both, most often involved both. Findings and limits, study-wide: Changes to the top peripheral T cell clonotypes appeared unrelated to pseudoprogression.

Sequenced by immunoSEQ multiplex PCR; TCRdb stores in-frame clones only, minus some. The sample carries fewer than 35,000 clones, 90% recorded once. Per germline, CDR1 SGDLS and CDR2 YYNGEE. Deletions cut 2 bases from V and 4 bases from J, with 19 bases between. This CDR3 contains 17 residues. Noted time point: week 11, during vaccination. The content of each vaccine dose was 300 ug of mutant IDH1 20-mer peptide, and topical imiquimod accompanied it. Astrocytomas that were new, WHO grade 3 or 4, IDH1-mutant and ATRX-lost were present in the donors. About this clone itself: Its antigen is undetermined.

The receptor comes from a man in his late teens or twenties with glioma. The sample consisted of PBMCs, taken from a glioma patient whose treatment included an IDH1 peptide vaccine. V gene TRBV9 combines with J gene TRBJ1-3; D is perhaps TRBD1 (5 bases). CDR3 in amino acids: CASSVNRGAGPGNTIYF. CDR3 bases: TGTGCCAGCAGCGTTAATCGAGGGGCAGGGCCCGGAAACACCATATATTTT.